This is a list of T cell receptor beta chains from one sample in a study of T cell responses to AZD1222 COVID-19 vaccine. The method was immunoSEQ multiplex PCR; TCRdb's version includes in-frame clones alone and lacks a portion of them. In the table there are more than 95,000 clones, roughly 88% of which are singletons. The source material was peripheral blood, sampled on day 0 of AZD1222 vaccination. These receptors were taken from an adult in good health. The CDR3 runs from the conserved cysteine through the conserved F or W. A D gene is named only where the DNA matches it firmly. Clone size is given for some rows only: seen once, a few or many times, or a class if the clone is expanded.

j_call clone_size v_call d_call cdr3_nt cdr3_aa
TRBJ2-1 . TRBV6-5 TRBD1 TGTGCCAGCAGTTTACAGGGGCCACTCAATGAGCAGTTCTTC CASSLQGPLNEQFF
TRBJ1-2 . TRBV7-9 . TGTGCCAGCAGCGATAAAACAAGCTTTTTCACCTTC CASSDKTSFFTF
TRBJ2-7 . TRBV6-5 . TGTGCCAGCAGTTACTCAACACCCTACAACCACTACGAGCAGTACTTC CASSYSTPYNHYEQYF
TRBJ2-1 . TRBV18 . TGTGCCAGCTCACCGCTACAGGGTAGCTCCTACAATGAGCAGTTCTTC CASSPLQGSSYNEQFF
TRBJ1-2 . TRBV19 . TGTGCCAGTAGCCGACCGGGGATAGGGGACTATGGCTACACCTTC CASSRPGIGDYGYTF
TRBJ2-3 once TRBV9 TRBD2 TGTGCCAGCAGCGGCTATACTAGCGGTAGCACAGATACGCAGTATTTT CASSGYTSGSTDTQYF
TRBJ2-3 . TRBV7-3 . TGTGCCAGCAGCCCTCGTTTGGGGTCCGGGGATACGCAGTATTTT CASSPRLGSGDTQYF
TRBJ2-5 . TRBV2 . TGTGCCAGCAGATATCGACAGGTTATAGAGACCCAGTACTTC CASRYRQVIETQYF
TRBJ1-2 . TRBV6-6 . TGTGCCAGCAGTCTCAACGGGGTCAGGGGTGCTAACTATGGCTACACCTTC CASSLNGVRGANYGYTF
TRBJ1-2 medium-sized TRBV6-1 TRBD1 TGTGCCAGCAGTGAAGGACAGGGGATGAGGGATGGCTACACCTTC CASSEGQGMRDGYTF
TRBJ2-1 . TRBV7-2 . TGTGCCAGCAGCTTAATACAAATCGCGGCGGCCGGGGAGCAGTTCTTC CASSLIQIAAAGEQFF
TRBJ2-7 . TRBV11-2 . TGTGCTAGCACCCCGGTCTCATACGAGCAGTACTTC CASTPVSYEQYF
TRBJ1-2 . TRBV29-1 . TGCAGCGTTGCGAGGGCTAACTATGGCTACACCTTC CSVARANYGYTF
TRBJ1-2 . TRBV7-6 . TGTGCCAGCAGCCCAGCCACTGGCTACACCTTC CASSPATGYTF
TRBJ2-3 . TRBV7-2 . TGTGCCAGCAGCTCTTCCACAGATACGCAGTATTTT CASSSSTDTQYF
TRBJ2-1 . TRBV6-7 TRBD2 TGTGCCAGCAGTTACTCGACTACCCCCTGGCGGGAGTCATCGGGCAATGAGCAGTTCTTC CASSYSTTPWRESSGNEQFF
TRBJ2-2 . TRBV19 . TGTGCCAGTAGAGAGTACGACACCGGGGAGCTGTTTTTT CASREYDTGELFF
TRBJ1-1 . TRBV12-3/TRBV12-4 . TGTGCCAGCAGAAGGGGAAGCCCTGAAGCTTTCTTT CASRRGSPEAFF
TRBJ1-2 . TRBV4-1 . TGCGCCAGCAGCCAAGAAACCGGAGCGGGGTTTGTAAACTATGGCTACACCTTC CASSQETGAGFVNYGYTF
TRBJ1-5 . TRBV18 . TGTGCCAGCTCCCTTAGCAATCAGCCCCAGCATTTT CASSLSNQPQHF
TRBJ1-6 . TRBV11-3 TRBD1 TGTGCCAGCAGCTTAACCGGGACAGGGGATTCACCCCTCCACTTT CASSLTGTGDSPLHF
TRBJ2-3 . TRBV18 . TGTGCCAGCTCATCGACGGATGATACGCAGTATTTT CASSSTDDTQYF
TRBJ2-3 . TRBV24-1 . TGTGCCACCAGCGTTAACCTGGGTAGCACAGATACGCAGTATTTT CATSVNLGSTDTQYF
TRBJ2-5 . TRBV18 . TGTGCCAGCTCACCACCCGAAGTTGTAACGGGGACCCAGTACTTC CASSPPEVVTGTQYF
TRBJ2-3 . TRBV5-6 . TGTGCCAGCAGCCCTTTTGGTGGGGCCACAGATACGCAGTATTTT CASSPFGGATDTQYF
TRBJ2-7 . TRBV12-2 . TGTGCAAGTCGCCACACAGCTAGCGGGAGGGTGGAGGAGCAGTACTTC CASRHTASGRVEEQYF
TRBJ2-4 . TRBV5-4 TRBD2 TGTGCCAGCAGCGCCCCTAGCGGGAGTCCTGGCAAAAACATTCAGTACTTC CASSAPSGSPGKNIQYF
TRBJ2-1 . TRBV6-5 TRBD2 TGTGCCAGCAGTTACTCGCTAGCGGAATACAATGAGCAGTTCTTC CASSYSLAEYNEQFF
TRBJ2-3 . TRBV5-1 . TGCGCCAGCAGCTTGGCCGCAGATACGCAGTATTTT CASSLAADTQYF
TRBJ1-2 . TRBV19 TRBD1 TGTGCCAGTAGTCGGGACAGTACGATCTATGGCTACACCTTC CASSRDSTIYGYTF
TRBJ2-5 . TRBV11-1 . TGTGCCAGCAGCCTTGACTTTAGCGGATCTCAAGAGACCCAGTACTTC CASSLDFSGSQETQYF
TRBJ2-7 . TRBV19 TRBD1 TGTGCCAGTAGCCAGGGGCGACAGGGCTCCTACGAGCAGTACTTC CASSQGRQGSYEQYF
TRBJ1-4 . TRBV27 TRBD1 TGTGCCAGCAGTGTCCACAGGGGCTCATTCGAAAAACTGTTTTTT CASSVHRGSFEKLFF
TRBJ2-1 . TRBV10-3 TRBD2 TGTGCCATCAGTCACTTTAGCGGGATCAATGAGCAGTTCTTC CAISHFSGINEQFF
TRBJ2-5 . TRBV11-3 TRBD2 TGTGCCAGCAGCCGAGGGACTAGCGGGGGGTCAGGACGTCAAGAGACCCAGTACTTC CASSRGTSGGSGRQETQYF
TRBJ2-1 . TRBV5-4 TRBD2 TGTGCCAGCAGCTTGGAACCTAGCGGGAGTTATGAGCAGTTCTTC CASSLEPSGSYEQFF
TRBJ2-1 . TRBV27 TRBD2 TGTGCCAGCAGTTTGAGCGGGACTAGCGGGAACAATGAGCAGTTCTTC CASSLSGTSGNNEQFF
TRBJ2-5 . TRBV10-3 . TGTGCCATCAGTGAGTCGTTAGGGGGAGAGACCCAGTACTTC CAISESLGGETQYF
TRBJ2-7 . TRBV28 . TGTGCCAGCAGAGATGGCGTCGGAGGCGCCCCCTCCTACGAGCAGTACTTC CASRDGVGGAPSYEQYF
TRBJ1-5 . TRBV6-1 . TGTGCCAGCAGTGAGAGAGGGTATCAGCCCCAGCATTTT CASSERGYQPQHF
TRBJ2-1 . TRBV4-3 TRBD1 TGCGCCAGCAGCCAAGATTGGGGACAGGGATCCAATGAGCAGTTCTTC CASSQDWGQGSNEQFF
TRBJ2-7 . TRBV7-2 . TGTGCCAGCAGCTTAGAGTCCCCTCAGGCAGGGTTTTACGAGCAGTACTTC CASSLESPQAGFYEQYF
TRBJ1-3 . TRBV18 . TGTGCCAGCTCACCACCCGGCAGGGTCCTTTCTGGAAACACCATATATTTT CASSPPGRVLSGNTIYF
TRBJ1-1 . TRBV12-3/TRBV12-4 TRBD1 TGTGCCAGCAGAACAGGGGCAGACACTGAAGCTTTCTTT CASRTGADTEAFF
TRBJ1-1 . TRBV5-4 . TGTGCCAGCAGCTGGAGGGCGGAGAACACTGAAGCTTTCTTT CASSWRAENTEAFF
TRBJ1-2 . TRBV7-9 . TGTGCCAGCAGCTTATCGATCCGGCGGGACTCTGAGGGCTACACCTTC CASSLSIRRDSEGYTF